These 27 T cell receptor beta chains came from one sample sequenced in a study of T-cell reconstitution after alpha-beta-depleted transplantation in children. TCRbeta library construction was performed incorporating unique molecular identifiers. TCRdb redid the calling of the PCR reads with MiXCR, one entry per CDR3 protein. This repertoire shows 200,000 or so distinct CDR3 sequences, 6.3% found once; its top ten account for 4.5%. The source material was PBMCs, sampled before TCRalphabeta/CD19-depleted stem cell transplant. The source is a girl in the first two years of life with combined immunodeficiency, due to receive a stem cell transplant.

This clonotype showed up many times. The chain carries TRBV5-6 and TRBJ1-4, with 11 bases that match TRBD1. The junction had 4 bases not matched to a gene; V was cut back by 0 bases and J by 6 bases. The CDR3 is 16 residues long. Germline V lookup: CDR1 SGHDT, CDR2 YYEEEE. The CDR3 protein is CASSLALGQGDEKLFF. The CDR3 nucleotides are TGTGCCAGCAGCTTGGCTCTGGGACAGGGGGATGAAAAACTGTTTTTT.

This clonotype was observed at least ten times. The J gene is TRBJ2-2, the V gene TRBV10-3; the D gene could be TRBD1 or TRBD2 (6 bases each). The CDR3 has 14 amino acids. The germline V gene has CDR1 ENHRY and CDR2 SYGVKD. V dropped 10 bases and J dropped 7 bases, with 19 bases sitting between them. In DNA form, the CDR3 reads TGTGCCACCGGGGGCTTACTAGACGGCGGGGAGCTGTTTTTT. Its translation: CATGGLLDGGELFF.

This clonotype has ten or more counts. V usage is TRBV7-2 and J usage is TRBJ2-1; TRBD1 matches at 8 bases. This CDR3 is built from 16 residues. The J segment lost 7 bases and the V segment lost 2 bases, leaving 10 bases of the junction unmatched. CDR1 is SGHTA and CDR2 is FQGNSA in the germline V gene. CDR3 nucleotide sequence: TGTGCCAGCAGCTTAATTCGTGGACAGGGCGAGAATGAGCAGTTCTTC. This translates into CASSLIRGQGENEQFF. The whole variable domain, remainder taken from reference TRBV7-2 and TRBJ2-1, is GAGVSQSPSNKVTEKGKDVELRCDPISGHTALYWYRQSLGQGLEFLIYFQGNSAPDKSGLPSDRFSAERTGGSVSTLTIQRTQQEDSAVYLCASSLIRGQGENEQFFGPGTRLTVL.

In its sample, this clonotype was seen a few times. This chain joins TRBV6-1 and TRBJ2-1; possibly TRBD1 for D (5 bases). Germline loops: CDR1 MNHNS, CDR2 SASEGT. The CDR3 sequence is 11 residues long. V was pared by 9 bases and J by 4 bases, with 7 bases between. Here the CDR3 reads CASRQYNEQFF. CDR3 bases: TGTGCCAGTCGACAGTACAATGAGCAGTTCTTC.

The chain joins TRBV6-1 to TRBJ1-1; D remains ambiguous. The CDR3 runs to 13 residues. Germline CDR1 and CDR2: MNHNS and SASEGT. Trimming removed 1 base from V and 4 bases from J, with 7 bases in between. The CDR3 sequence is CASSEGLPTEAFF. In DNA form, the CDR3 reads TGTGCCAGCAGTGAAGGTTTGCCCACTGAAGCTTTCTTT.

The V call is TRBV7-9, the J call TRBJ2-7, with 8 bases lining up with TRBD2. The V gene end was trimmed by 1 base and the J gene end by 1 base; junction bases not matched to a gene: 6. The CDR3 is 16 residues long. Germline values: CDR1 SEHNR, CDR2 FQNEAQ (reference sequence). The CDR3 region has the DNA TGTGCCAGCAGCTTAGACGAGCGGGGGAGATCCTACGAGCAGTACTTC. Translation gives CASSLDERGRSYEQYF. Looking up the rest from reference TRBV7-9 and TRBJ2-7 gives the full variable domain: DTGVSQNPRHKITKRGQNVTFRCDPISEHNRLYWYRQTLGQGPEFLTYFQNEAQLEKSRLLSDRFSAERPKGSFSTLEIQRTEQGDSAMYLCASSLDERGRSYEQYFGPGTRLTVT.

Only a few counts were recorded for this clonotype. The gene calls are TRBV20-1 and TRBJ2-4, with 12 bases fitting TRBD2. Germline values: CDR1 DFQATT, CDR2 SNEGSKA (reference sequence). This CDR3 is 15 amino acids long. Trimming cost V 5 bases and J 8 bases; bases outside gene matches: 10. The CDR3 loop is CSAQGLAGRDDIQYF. CDR3 coding DNA: TGCAGTGCTCAAGGACTAGCGGGAAGGGACGACATTCAGTACTTC.

This clonotype showed up many times. The gene calls are TRBV5-1 and TRBJ2-3; TRBD1 matches at 7 bases. The CDR3 runs 14 residues. The ends lost 3 bases at V and 4 bases at J; junction bases unmatched: 5. CDR1 and CDR2 from the germline V gene are SGHRS and YFSETQ. The CDR3 sequence is CASSSGDSADTQYF. CDR3 bases: TGCGCCAGCAGCTCCGGGGACAGCGCAGATACGCAGTATTTT.

Many counts were recorded for this clonotype. The chain combines TRBV28 with TRBJ2-7, with a possible D match to TRBD1 (5 bases). The CDR3 runs 14 residues. Germline V CDR1 and CDR2: MDHEN, SYDVKM. The germline V and J ends were trimmed by 7 bases and 2 bases, with 15 bases remaining between them. The DNA of the CDR3 is TGTGCCAGCAAAAGGGCAGGGTACACCTACGAGCAGTACTTC. It translates to CASKRAGYTYEQYF.

The chain employs TRBV24-1 and TRBJ2-4, with D unclear. V lost 8 bases to trimming and J lost 0 bases, with 7 bases between them. Germline V gene lookup returns CDR1 KGHDR and CDR2 SFDVKD. The CDR3 extends over 13 amino acids. CDR3 sequence (DNA): TGTGCCACCAACGCTTTAGCCAAAAACATTCAGTACTTC. Amino acid sequence: CATNALAKNIQYF.

This clonotype came up many times. The gene calls are TRBV25-1 and TRBJ2-1; 8 bases fit TRBD2. Germline CDR1 reads MGHDK; CDR2 reads SYGVNS. With V trimmed by 1 base and J by 3 bases, 2 bases remained unmatched. The CDR3 is 15 amino acids. CDR3 protein: CASSESTSVYNEQFF. In nucleotides, the CDR3 is TGTGCCAGCAGTGAATCGACTAGCGTCTACAATGAGCAGTTCTTC.

The table lists this clonotype with many counts. The chain is built from TRBV7-9 and TRBJ2-1, with D possibly being TRBD1 or TRBD2 (5 bases each). The CDR3 runs to 14 residues. The V gene lost 4 bases and the J gene lost 8 bases, with 15 bases spanning the gap. Germline V gene data show CDR1 as SEHNR and CDR2 as FQNEAQ (reference sequence). CDR3 nucleotide sequence: TGTGCCAGCAGCTCTTCCGGGGCCTGGGATGAGCAGTTCTTC. It yields the protein CASSSSGAWDEQFF.

There are many counts of this clonotype. The V and J genes are TRBV29-1 and TRBJ2-7, with 11 bases identical to TRBD1. The germline V gene encodes CDR1 SQVTM and CDR2 ANQGSEA. CDR3 size: 12 residues. Trimming removed 8 bases from V and 5 bases from J; junction bases left unmatched: 5. The CDR3 region is CSTWDRGNEQYF. CDR3 nucleotide sequence: TGCAGCACCTGGGACAGGGGGAACGAGCAGTACTTC.

This clonotype appeared many times. The chain combines TRBV20-1 with TRBJ1-3, with D possibly being TRBD1 (5 bases). Germline V gene sequence: CDR1 DFQATT, CDR2 SNEGSKA (reference sequence). V lost 0 bases to trimming and J lost 0 bases, with 18 bases between them. The CDR3 runs 18 residues. CDR3 region: CSARDSQGLLFSGNTIYF. The CDR3 DNA reads as TGCAGTGCTAGAGATTCTCAGGGCCTCCTCTTCTCTGGAAACACCATATATTTT.

The chain joins TRBV2 to TRBJ2-5, with D possibly being TRBD1 (6 bases). CDR3 length: 13 amino acids. Trimming left V 8 bases short and J 4 bases short, with 14 bases between. Germline CDR1 SNHLY, CDR2 FYNNEI. CDR3 amino acids: CASRDRFLETQYF. For the CDR3, the DNA is TGTGCCAGCCGAGACAGGTTTTTAGAGACCCAGTACTTC.

This clonotype was seen repeatedly, ten times or more. The chain couples TRBV24-1 to TRBJ2-5; D perhaps matches TRBD1 (5 bases). Germline CDR1 KGHDR, CDR2 SFDVKD. The CDR3 has 12 amino acids. V was pared by 7 bases and J by 4 bases, with 9 bases between. DNA of the CDR3: TGTGCCACCAGAGGACAAGGAGAGACCCAGTACTTC. Translating it yields CATRGQGETQYF.

This clonotype was recorded a few times. V gene TRBV7-2 combines with J gene TRBJ1-2, with D tentatively TRBD1 (6 bases). CDR1 is SGHTA and CDR2 is FQGNSA in the germline V gene. The V end was cut by 5 bases, the J end by 4 bases, with 11 bases between. The CDR3 contains 13 residues. In nucleotides, the CDR3 is TGTGCCAGCAGCCCGGACAGTCCCTATGGCTACACCTTC. This sequence encodes CASSPDSPYGYTF.

The sample holds many counts of this clonotype. This rearrangement joins TRBV20-1 to TRBJ2-7, with D maybe TRBD1 (5 bases). Germline V lookup: CDR1 DFQATT, CDR2 SNEGSKA (reference sequence). V lost 2 bases to trimming and J lost 2 bases, with 16 bases between them. This CDR3 is built from 15 residues. CDR3 sequence (DNA): TGCAGTGCTAGATTAGCCGACAGATGGACCTACGAGCAGTACTTC. This codes for CSARLADRWTYEQYF.

This clonotype has at least ten counts. The chain uses TRBV6-2 or TRBV6-3 and TRBJ2-2, with D possibly TRBD2 on 5 matching bases. The CDR3 is 16 amino acids. Germline assignment: CDR1 MNHEY and CDR2 SVGEGT. The germline V and J ends were trimmed by 7 bases and 3 bases, with 18 bases remaining between them. The CDR3 DNA follows: TGTGCCAGCACCCGAGGGTGGGTTCTCTACACCGGGGAGCTGTTTTTT. It specifies CASTRGWVLYTGELFF.

This clonotype was seen more than once but under ten times. V and J are TRBV18 and TRBJ1-2, with D unresolved. The V gene lost 3 bases and the J gene lost 8 bases, with 16 bases spanning the gap. The CDR3 loop spans 14 amino acids. Germline loops: CDR1 KGHSH, CDR2 LQKENI. CDR3 residues: CASSPDQTRRGYTF. The CDR3 DNA sequence: TGTGCCAGCTCACCTGACCAAACTCGGCGAGGCTACACCTTC.

Ten or more counts support this clonotype. The V call is TRBV24-1, the J call TRBJ2-3; 14 nucleotides agree with TRBD2. The germline V gene encodes CDR1 KGHDR and CDR2 SFDVKD. This CDR3 comprises 15 residues. With V trimmed by 9 bases and J by 0 bases, 1 base remained unmatched. CDR3 sequence reads: CATGTSGSSTDTQYF. The CDR3 region has the DNA TGTGCCACCGGGACTAGCGGGAGTAGCACAGATACGCAGTATTTT.

This clonotype was detected ten times or more. J is TRBJ2-2 and V is TRBV4-3; TRBD2 agrees at 9 bases. CDR1 LGHNA and CDR2 YSLEER come from the germline V gene. This CDR3 is 15 amino acids long. Trimming removed 2 bases from V and 5 bases from J; junction bases left unmatched: 3. The CDR3 sequence: CASSQLAGETGELFF. DNA of the CDR3: TGCGCCAGCAGCCAATTAGCGGGGGAGACCGGGGAGCTGTTTTTT.

In this sample, this clonotype turned up a few times. The rearrangement links TRBV20-1 to TRBJ2-7, with D possibly called TRBD1 or TRBD2 (6 bases each). Trimming shortened V by 1 base and J by 2 bases, and 21 bases separated the two germline ends. The CDR3 extends over 17 amino acids. Looked up from germline, CDR1 is DFQATT and CDR2 is SNEGSKA (reference sequence). In nucleotides, the CDR3 is TGCAGTGCTAGAGCACAGTTCACAGGGAGGTGGGCCTACGAGCAGTACTTC. Translation gives CSARAQFTGRWAYEQYF.

This clonotype appeared many times. This rearrangement joins TRBV29-1 to TRBJ1-4; D gene ambiguous. V was pared by 2 bases and J by 4 bases, with 5 bases between. The germline V gene encodes CDR1 SQVTM and CDR2 ANQGSEA. The CDR3 loop spans 12 amino acids. Here the CDR3 DNA reads TGCAGCGTTGAATCCGATAATGAAAAACTGTTTTTT. Protein product: CSVESDNEKLFF.

This clonotype was seen ten or more times. J is TRBJ2-1 and V is TRBV29-1; 9 bases map to TRBD1. V was clipped by 3 bases and J by 9 bases; unmatched bases: 6. The germline V gene encodes CDR1 SQVTM and CDR2 ANQGSEA. This CDR3 is built from 13 residues. The CDR3 reads CSVDLDRGIEQFF. CDR3 DNA: TGCAGCGTTGATTTAGACAGGGGGATTGAGCAGTTCTTC.

Concerning this clonotype itself: Just one base apart from a much larger clone, this may be a read error. The CDR3 loop is CACGQLGETQYF. The CDR3, as DNA: TGTGCCTGCGGCCAACTAGGAGAGACCCAGTACTTC. This sequence joins TRBV6-5 and TRBJ2-5; D possibly corresponds to TRBD2 (5 bases). CDR1 and CDR2 (germline): MNHEY, SVGAGI. This CDR3 is built from 12 residues. Between the trimmed V and J ends, which lost 11 bases and 4 bases, there was a span of 14 bases.

This clonotype was seen at least ten times. This sequence joins TRBV12-3 or TRBV12-4 and TRBJ2-1, with 12 positions matching TRBD2. This CDR3 has 14 amino acids. The J segment lost 6 bases and the V segment lost 6 bases, leaving 3 bases of the junction unmatched. CDR3 sequence: CASRGLAGVNEQFF. DNA of the CDR3: TGTGCCAGCAGGGGACTAGCGGGTGTCAATGAGCAGTTCTTC.